Below, 17 T cell receptor beta chains from the same sample are listed, as sequenced in a study of cytomegalovirus exposure and HLA in healthy donors. Both 60 Vbeta primers and 13 Jbeta primers went into the PCR. This table comes from immunoSEQ multiplex PCR, and its TCRdb copy is limited to in-frame clones, with some not included. The table has 110,000 to 150,000 clones, just under 85% seen once; the top ten hold around 8.8%. The specimen sequenced was PBMCs. The receptors stem from an older woman in good health and CMV-seropositive.

This clone was counted only a few times. The chain combines TRBV5-1 with TRBJ2-5; D is possibly TRBD1 (5 bases). V was shortened by 4 bases and J by 1 base, with 8 bases between the two germline ends. From germline, CDR1 is SGHRS and CDR2 YFSETQ. The length of the CDR3 is 13 residues. CDR3 nucleotide sequence: TGCGCCAGCAGCCAGGGCGGCCAAGAGACCCAGTACTTC. It is translated as CASSQGGQETQYF.

This chain uses TRBV19 with TRBJ1-5, with D unclear. Trimming shortened V by 1 base and J by 4 bases, and 11 bases separated the two germline ends. Germline lookup yields CDR1 LNHDA and CDR2 SQIVND (reference sequence). The CDR3 consists of 15 residues. CDR3 bases: TGTGCCAGTAGTATAGCTGGGCTTGGGAATCAGCCCCAGCATTTT. This gives the protein CASSIAGLGNQPQHF.

V gene TRBV5-1 combines with J gene TRBJ2-1; 7 nucleotides agree with TRBD2. CDR1 and CDR2 from the germline V gene are SGHRS and YFSETQ. With 6 bases clipped from V and 2 bases from J, the junction kept 8 bases outside the gene matches. The CDR3 contains 15 residues. CDR3 sequence (DNA): TGCGCCAGCATGGAGGGCGGGAGCCCCTACAATGAGCAGTTCTTC. It codes for CASMEGGSPYNEQFF. The full variable domain, with the rest looked up from reference TRBV5-1 and TRBJ2-1, is KAGVTQTPRYLIKTRGQQVTLSCSPISGHRSVSWYQQTPGQGLQFLFEYFSETQRNKGNFPGRFSGRQFSNSRSEMNVSTLELGDSALYLCASMEGGSPYNEQFFGPGTRLTVL.

The chain combines TRBV29-1 with TRBJ1-1; D may be TRBD1 (6 bases). CDR3 length: 17 residues. Trimming took 4 bases from V and 1 from J, leaving 22 bases between them. CDR1 SQVTM and CDR2 ANQGSEA come from the germline V gene. The CDR3 spells CSVVRDRRFGKNTEAFF. DNA of the CDR3: TGCAGCGTTGTCCGAGACAGGAGATTCGGAAAGAACACTGAAGCTTTCTTT.

The V and J genes are TRBV5-1 and TRBJ2-7, with D possibly being TRBD1 (5 bases). Trimming removed 2 bases at V and 2 bases at J, with 14 bases between. Germline CDR1 reads SGHRS; CDR2 reads YFSETQ. The CDR3 runs 15 residues. The CDR3 region is CASSFYTGQTYEQYF. The CDR3 region has the DNA TGCGCCAGCAGCTTCTATACAGGTCAAACCTACGAGCAGTACTTC. Supplemented by reference TRBV5-1 and TRBJ2-7, the full variable domain reads KAGVTQTPRYLIKTRGQQVTLSCSPISGHRSVSWYQQTPGQGLQFLFEYFSETQRNKGNFPGRFSGRQFSNSRSEMNVSTLELGDSALYLCASSFYTGQTYEQYFGPGTRLTVT.

CDR3 DNA sequence: TGTGCCAGACTAGCGGGAGGGCCGTATGGTGAGCAGTTCTTC. Translating gives CARLAGGPYGEQFF. The chain links TRBV21-1 to TRBJ2-1; the table's D call TRBD2 went unverified against the DNA. TRBV21-1 constitutes a pseudogene. The CDR3 runs 14 residues.

The chain uses TRBV29-1 and TRBJ2-3; D uncertain. The CDR3 covers 12 residues. Between the trimmed V and J ends, which lost 6 bases and 1 base, there was a span of 8 bases. Germline loops: CDR1 SQVTM, CDR2 ANQGSEA. In DNA form, the CDR3 reads TGCAGCGTCCAGTATCGCACAGATACGCAGTATTTT. Its translation is CSVQYRTDTQYF.

V and J are TRBV5-1 and TRBJ2-1; TRBD1 matches at 8 bases. The germline gives CDR1 SGHRS, CDR2 YFSETQ. Trimming removed 4 bases from V and 9 bases from J; junction bases left unmatched: 12. This CDR3 spans 15 amino acids. The CDR3, as DNA: TGCGCCAGCAGCGTGGGGACAGGACGAGCAAGTGAGCAGTTCTTC. This encodes CASSVGTGRASEQFF.

The rearrangement links TRBV30 to TRBJ1-3; D is unclear. Germline V gene data show CDR1 as GTSNPN and CDR2 as SVGIG (reference sequence). This CDR3 is built from 10 residues. The V end was cut by 4 bases, the J end by 9 bases, with 7 bases between. Written as DNA, the CDR3 is TGTGCCTGGATGGAGGGCACCATATATTTT. This codes for CAWMEGTIYF.

The rearrangement joins TRBV7-9 to TRBJ1-1; D call uncertain. The CDR3 runs 14 residues. CDR1 and CDR2 from the germline V gene are SEHNR and FQNEAQ (reference sequence). V lost 3 bases and J lost 4, with 12 bases in between. The CDR3 loop reads CASSFQERATEAFF. The DNA of the CDR3 is TGTGCCAGCAGCTTCCAGGAGAGGGCCACTGAAGCTTTCTTT.

This clone was counted once. The chain joins TRBV29-1 to TRBJ2-1, with 10 bases matching TRBD2. CDR1 SQVTM and CDR2 ANQGSEA come from the germline V gene. The CDR3 consists of 14 residues. With 7 bases clipped from V and 2 bases from J, the junction kept 5 bases outside the gene matches. CDR3 in amino acids: CSAGLAGAYNEQFF. The CDR3 coding sequence is TGCAGCGCAGGGCTAGCGGGAGCCTACAATGAGCAGTTCTTC.

J is TRBJ2-3 and V is TRBV6-5; 8 bases line up with TRBD1. V gave up 5 bases and J gave up 5 bases; unmatched junction bases: 9. Germline lookup yields CDR1 MNHEY and CDR2 SVGAGI. The CDR3 runs to 15 residues. CDR3 DNA sequence: TGTGCCAGCAGTCTCCAGGGGGCGCGGGGAGATACGCAGTATTTT. This encodes CASSLQGARGDTQYF.

The rearrangement joins TRBV5-8 to TRBJ2-1; D perhaps matches TRBD1 (5 bases). The CDR3 sequence is 12 residues long. Germline V gene lookup returns CDR1 SGHTS and CDR2 YDEGEE. V was trimmed by 5 bases and J by 9 bases, leaving 12 bases between them. CDR3 residues: CASRRQLGEQFF. CDR3 DNA: TGTGCCAGCAGGCGACAGTTGGGTGAGCAGTTCTTC.

The J gene is TRBJ2-5, the V gene TRBV19, with a weak D call TRBD1 (7 bases). Germline lookup yields CDR1 LNHDA and CDR2 SQIVND (reference sequence). The V gene lost 9 bases and the J gene lost 5 bases, with 25 bases spanning the gap. The CDR3 spans 16 residues. CDR3 loop: CARRTRDRPEGETQYF. The CDR3 coding sequence is TGTGCCAGGAGAACAAGGGACAGACCGGAGGGGGAGACCCAGTACTTC.

The gene calls are TRBV6-5 and TRBJ2-1, with D unclear. CDR3 size: 13 residues. V shed 3 bases and J shed 3 bases, with 6 bases lying between them. Germline loops: CDR1 MNHEY, CDR2 SVGAGI. This chain's CDR3 is CASSYYGYNEQFF. In DNA form, the CDR3 reads TGTGCCAGCAGTTATTACGGCTACAATGAGCAGTTCTTC.

The gene calls are TRBV5-6 and TRBJ2-1, with TRBD2 as a possible D gene (5 bases). Trimming took off 1 base at V and 9 bases at J, with 17 bases between the two ends. The CDR3 covers 15 residues. Germline CDR1 SGHDT, CDR2 YYEEEE. This CDR3 reads CASSLIGGVGIEQFF. CDR3 in DNA: TGTGCCAGCAGCTTGATCGGAGGAGTAGGTATTGAGCAGTTCTTC.

The genes are TRBV30 and TRBJ2-3; 12 bases agree with TRBD1. The CDR3 totals 15 residues. Trimming removed 3 bases from V and 4 bases from J; junction bases left unmatched: 5. Germline CDR1 GTSNPN, CDR2 SVGIG (reference sequence). CDR3 DNA: TGTGCCTGGAGACCGGGACAGGGGGCGGCAGATACGCAGTATTTT. Translated, it gives CAWRPGQGAADTQYF.